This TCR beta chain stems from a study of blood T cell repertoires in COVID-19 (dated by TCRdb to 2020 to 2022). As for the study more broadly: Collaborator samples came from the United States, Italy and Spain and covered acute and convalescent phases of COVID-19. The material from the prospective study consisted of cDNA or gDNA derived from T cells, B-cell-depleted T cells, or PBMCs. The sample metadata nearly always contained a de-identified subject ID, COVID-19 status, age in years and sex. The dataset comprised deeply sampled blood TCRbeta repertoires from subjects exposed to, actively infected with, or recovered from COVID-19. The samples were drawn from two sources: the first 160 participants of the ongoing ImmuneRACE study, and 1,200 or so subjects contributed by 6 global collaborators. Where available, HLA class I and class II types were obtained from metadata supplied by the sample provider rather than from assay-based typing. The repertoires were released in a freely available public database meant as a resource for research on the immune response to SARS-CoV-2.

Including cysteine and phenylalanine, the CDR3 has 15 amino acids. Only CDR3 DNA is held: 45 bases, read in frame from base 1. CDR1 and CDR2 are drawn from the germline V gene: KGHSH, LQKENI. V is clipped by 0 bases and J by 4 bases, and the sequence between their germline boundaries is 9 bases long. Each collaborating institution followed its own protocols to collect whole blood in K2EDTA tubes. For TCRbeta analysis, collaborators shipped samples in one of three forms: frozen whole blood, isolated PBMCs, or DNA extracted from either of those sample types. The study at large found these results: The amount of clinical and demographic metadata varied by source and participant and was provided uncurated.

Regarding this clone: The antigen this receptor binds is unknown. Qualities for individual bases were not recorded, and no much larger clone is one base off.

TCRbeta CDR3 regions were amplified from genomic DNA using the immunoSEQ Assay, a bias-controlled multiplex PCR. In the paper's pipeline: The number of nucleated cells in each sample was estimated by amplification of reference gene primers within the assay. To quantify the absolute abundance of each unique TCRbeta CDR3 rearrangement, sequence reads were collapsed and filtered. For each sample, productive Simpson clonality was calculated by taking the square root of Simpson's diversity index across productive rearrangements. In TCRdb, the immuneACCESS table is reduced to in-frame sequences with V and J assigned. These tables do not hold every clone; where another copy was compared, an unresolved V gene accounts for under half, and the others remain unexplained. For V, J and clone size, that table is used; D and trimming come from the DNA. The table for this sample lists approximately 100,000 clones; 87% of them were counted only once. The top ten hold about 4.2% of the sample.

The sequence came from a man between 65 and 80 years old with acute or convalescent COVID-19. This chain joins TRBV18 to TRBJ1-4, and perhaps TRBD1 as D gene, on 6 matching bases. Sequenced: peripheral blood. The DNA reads TGTGCCAGCTCACCACCGTCAGGGGTTAATGAAAAACTGTTTTTT. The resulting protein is CASSPPSGVNEKLFF.